What follows are 28 T cell receptor beta chains derived from one specimen sequenced in a study of metastatic and nonmetastatic thyroid tumors. MiXCR re-clonotyped the PCR reads for TCRdb. The sample yields 20,000 to 25,000 clones, 18% seen once. Every patient underwent thyroid surgery untreated. Sequenced: adjacent normal tissue. Receptor source: a male donor with papillary thyroid cancer or a benign thyroid nodule (not recorded which). Some clones in this sample may be carry-over from other donors' samples.

Turning to this clone: A read error is possible here, since a much larger clone lies one base away. This rearrangement joins TRBV29-1 to TRBJ2-1; D is possibly TRBD1 (6 bases). V lost 6 bases, J lost 0 bases, and 9 bases lay in between. Germline CDR1 SQVTM, CDR2 ANQGSEA. The CDR3 is 13 residues long. The CDR3 here is CSVGQSSYNEQFF. The CDR3 DNA follows: TGCAGCGTAGGACAGAGCTCCTACAATGAGCAGTTCTTC.

By share, this clone ranks as medium-sized. The chain couples TRBV6-5 to TRBJ1-3; the D is unclear. V dropped 0 bases and J dropped 3 bases, with 12 bases sitting between them. CDR1 is MNHEY and CDR2 is SVGAGI in the germline V gene. The CDR3 contains 16 residues. CDR3 sequence (DNA): TGTGCCAGCAGTTACTCGGGCCGATTGATTGGAAACACCATATATTTT. Its translation: CASSYSGRLIGNTIYF.

This clone was found many times. The V and J genes are TRBV30 and TRBJ1-1; 8 positions match TRBD1. V lost 3 bases, J lost 10 bases, and 13 bases stayed unmatched. The CDR3 sequence is 14 residues long. From germline, CDR1 is GTSNPN and CDR2 SVGIG (reference sequence). The CDR3 DNA is TGTGCCTGGAGCGCCGGGACAGGCGTAATCGGAGCTTTCTTT. Translated: CAWSAGTGVIGAFF.

This chain joins TRBV12-3 or TRBV12-4 and TRBJ1-4; D call uncertain. The CDR3 runs to 13 residues. The ends were cut back, 9 bases at V and 0 bases at J, with 8 bases in the middle. The CDR3 sequence is CASRPTTNEKLFF. DNA for the CDR3: TGTGCCAGTCGACCTACAACTAATGAAAAACTGTTTTTT.

This clone came up many times. The chain recombines TRBV4-2 with TRBJ1-2, with no clear D. V gave up 4 bases and J gave up 2 bases, with 11 bases separating them. Germline loops: CDR1 LGHNA, CDR2 YNFKEQ. The length of the CDR3 is 14 residues. CDR3 bases: TGTGCCAGCAGCCCCGTTGGAGGAAACTATGGCTACACCTTC. Amino acid sequence: CASSPVGGNYGYTF.

This chain connects TRBV11-2 to TRBJ2-1; perhaps D is TRBD1 or TRBD2 (5 bases each). In germline, CDR1 is SGHAT, CDR2 FQNNGV. This CDR3 has 16 residues. V gave up 5 bases and J gave up 0 bases, with 14 bases separating them. This CDR3 is CASSKGRSGSYNEQFF. The CDR3 nucleotides are TGTGCCAGCAGCAAGGGACGTTCGGGCTCCTACAATGAGCAGTTCTTC.

This clone is termed medium-sized (0.01 to 0.1%). The chain employs TRBV7-2 and TRBJ1-2; D ambiguous. Germline V gene sequence: CDR1 SGHTA, CDR2 FQGNSA. V lost 0 bases, J lost 7 bases, and 6 bases lay in between. The length of the CDR3 is 12 residues. This CDR3 reads CASSLAGFGYTF. DNA of the CDR3: TGTGCCAGCAGCTTAGCCGGCTTTGGCTACACCTTC.

This clone was counted ten times or more. The gene calls are TRBV7-6 and TRBJ2-1, with TRBD2 identical over 10 bases. CDR3 length equals 17 residues. Germline V gene data show CDR1 as SGHVS and CDR2 as FNYEAQ. The ends lost 2 bases at V and 1 base at J; junction bases unmatched: 5. CDR3 nucleotide sequence: TGTGCCAGCAGCTTAAGGGCTAGCGGGGGTTCCTACAATGAGCAGTTCTTC. Translated, it gives CASSLRASGGSYNEQFF.

This clone was found many times. This chain uses TRBV30 with TRBJ2-2; 8 bases are shared with TRBD1. CDR3 length: 13 residues. Germline V gene data show CDR1 as GTSNPN and CDR2 as SVGIG (reference sequence). With V trimmed by 8 bases and J by 7 bases, 9 bases remained unmatched. The CDR3 sequence is CAHRGTEGGELFF. Here the CDR3 DNA reads TGTGCCCACAGGGGGACAGAGGGCGGGGAGCTGTTTTTT.

Note on this clone: Being one base from a much bigger clone, this may be a read error. This rearrangement joins TRBV15 to TRBJ2-4; TRBD1 agrees at 11 bases. CDR1 and CDR2 from the germline V gene are LNHNV and YYDKDF (reference sequence). The CDR3 sequence is 17 residues long. CDR3 nucleotides: TGTGCCACCCGCAGGACAGGGGGCGCGGAAGACAAAAACATTCATTACTTC. This encodes CATRRTGGAEDKNIHYF.

A few counts support this clone. The V and J genes are TRBV27 and TRBJ2-1, with a weak D call TRBD2 (6 bases). V gave up 9 bases and J gave up 6 bases, with 15 bases separating them. The CDR3 has 13 residues. Germline assignment: CDR1 MNHEY and CDR2 SMNVEV (reference sequence). The CDR3 sequence is CARRPGLRNEQFF. The CDR3 DNA sequence: TGTGCCAGAAGACCGGGACTGCGCAATGAGCAGTTCTTC.

In its sample, this clone was seen many times. This chain links TRBV30 with TRBJ1-3; 7 bases fit TRBD1. Trimming took 4 bases from V and 0 from J; bases not matched to a gene: 15. Germline lookup yields CDR1 GTSNPN and CDR2 SVGIG (reference sequence). The CDR3 covers 18 residues. The CDR3 sequence: CAWKGTGDGRNSGNTIYF. The DNA of the CDR3 is TGTGCCTGGAAAGGAACAGGGGATGGTAGGAACTCTGGAAACACCATATATTTT.

This clone showed up many times. One base away lies a much larger clone, so this may be a sequencing read error. This chain uses TRBV5-1 with TRBJ2-2; TRBD2 is a possible D gene (6 bases). The CDR3 extends over 15 amino acids. Germline assignment: CDR1 SGHRS and CDR2 YFSETQ. The CDR3 sequence is CASRLPAHKAGGLFF. In DNA, the CDR3 is TGCGCCAGCAGACTACCGGCACATAAGGCCGGGGGGCTGTTTTTT.

This clone has at least ten counts. The V and J genes are TRBV6-2 or TRBV6-3 and TRBJ2-3; 14 bases fit TRBD2. V lost 2 bases and J lost 4; bases outside the gene matches: 11. Germline V lookup: CDR1 MNHEY, CDR2 SVGEGT. There are 19 residues in the CDR3. Written as DNA, the CDR3 is TGTGCCAGCAGTTACCTTCTCCCGGGACTAGCGGGAGAGTCAGATACGCAGTATTTT. Its protein product is CASSYLLPGLAGESDTQYF.

This clone was counted at least ten times. This CDR3 reads CASSLTGSGNTIYF. CDR3 sequence (DNA): TGCGCCAGCAGCTTAACAGGCTCTGGAAACACCATATATTTT. The rearrangement uses TRBV5-1 and TRBJ1-3, with D maybe TRBD1 (5 bases). V was shortened by 2 bases and J by 0 bases, with 6 bases between the two germline ends. The CDR3 sequence is 14 residues long. Germline lookup yields CDR1 SGHRS and CDR2 YFSETQ.

The V gene is TRBV11-1, the J gene TRBJ2-7; 14 bases fit TRBD2. The CDR3 is made up of 18 amino acids. Germline V CDR1 and CDR2: SGHAT, FQDESV (reference sequence). J was trimmed by 4 bases and V by 4 bases; bases with no gene match: 12. CDR3 DNA sequence: TGTGCCAGCAGCTCCCCTCCGACTAGCGGGAGGGCCGGTTACGAGCAGTACTTC. Translated, it gives CASSSPPTSGRAGYEQYF.

This clone was found many times. Being one base from a much bigger clone, this may be a read error. The chain is built from TRBV11-2 and TRBJ1-3; TRBD1 matches at 8 bases. Germline CDR1 and CDR2: SGHAT and FQNNGV. This CDR3 spans 14 amino acids. CDR3 bases: TGTACCAGCAGCTTCGGGACAGGATGGAACACCATATATTTT. It specifies CTSSFGTGWNTIYF.

The sample holds a few counts of this clone. The chain links TRBV5-6 to TRBJ2-1; maybe TRBD1 (5 bases). Germline loops: CDR1 SGHDT, CDR2 YYEEEE. V shed 5 bases and J shed 8 bases, with 8 bases lying between them. This CDR3 has 11 residues. This CDR3 reads CASRQGYEQFF. In nucleotides, the CDR3 is TGTGCCAGCAGGCAGGGATATGAGCAGTTCTTC.

This clone is medium-sized. The V gene is TRBV6-1, the J gene TRBJ2-2, with D unresolved. Trimming shortened V by 6 bases and J by 5 bases, and 10 bases separated the two germline ends. CDR1 is MNHNS, CDR2 SASEGT, per germline. This CDR3 spans 13 amino acids. The CDR3: CASSLVTTGELFF. In DNA form, the CDR3 reads TGTGCCAGCAGCCTCGTCACGACCGGGGAGCTGTTTTTT.

The rearrangement uses TRBV7-9 and TRBJ1-1; no definite D call. The CDR3 runs to 12 residues. Trimming took off 5 bases at V and 12 bases at J, with 16 bases between the two ends. CDR1 is SEHNR and CDR2 is FQNEAQ in the germline V gene (reference sequence). The chain's CDR3 is CASSQALEKTFF. DNA of the CDR3: TGTGCCAGCAGCCAAGCTCTCGAAAAAACTTTCTTT.

The chain recombines TRBV20-1 with TRBJ1-5; D possibly corresponds to TRBD1 (5 bases). The CDR3 covers 15 residues. Per the germline V gene, CDR1 is DFQATT and CDR2 is SNEGSKA (reference sequence). With 0 bases removed from V and 10 bases from J, the gap between germline ends came to 19 bases. The CDR3, as DNA: TGCAGTGCTAGAGATTTGGTCAGTCCTGGACATCCCCAGCATTTT. It is translated as CSARDLVSPGHPQHF.

J is TRBJ2-3 and V is TRBV5-1; 7 bases are a match to TRBD1. V shed 3 bases and J 6 bases; nucleotides not matched to a gene: 7. This CDR3 region has 14 residues. Germline CDR1 SGHRS, CDR2 YFSETQ. The CDR3 protein is CASSSVQGLDTQYF. CDR3 nucleotide sequence: TGCGCCAGCAGCTCGGTACAGGGGTTGGATACGCAGTATTTT.

This clone was seen only a few times. The chain recombines TRBV28 with TRBJ2-3; unclear D gene. Trimming removed 5 bases at V and 9 bases at J, with 9 bases between. The CDR3 has 11 amino acids. In germline, CDR1 is MDHEN, CDR2 SYDVKM. CDR3 residues: CASSHRATQYF. DNA for the CDR3: TGTGCCAGCAGTCACCGGGCGACGCAGTATTTT.

Points on this clone: The conserved closing phenylalanine or tryptophan is absent in this CDR3, likely reflecting a read error. The J gene is TRBJ2-2, the V gene TRBV9, with a possible D match to TRBD2 (5 bases). Germline V gene sequence: CDR1 SGDLS, CDR2 YYNGEE. The CDR3 runs to 15 residues. Deletions cut 6 bases from V and 2 bases from J, with 14 bases between. CDR3 in DNA: TGTGCCAGCAACTCCGGACTCCTCAACACCGGGGAGCTGTTTATT. This encodes CASNSGLLNTGELFI.

J is TRBJ1-2 and V is TRBV11-2; TRBD1 matches at 9 bases. V was clipped by 5 bases and J by 7 bases; unmatched bases: 8. CDR3 size: 14 residues. Germline V gene sequence: CDR1 SGHAT, CDR2 FQNNGV. CDR3 protein: CASSPAPGQGGYTF. The CDR3 DNA reads TGTGCCAGCAGCCCGGCTCCGGGACAGGGTGGCTACACCTTC.

The chain recombines TRBV28 with TRBJ2-7; the D is unclear. Trimming took off 4 bases at V and 0 bases at J, with 16 bases between the two ends. The CDR3 runs to 16 residues. Germline V gene lookup returns CDR1 MDHEN and CDR2 SYDVKM. The CDR3 DNA follows: TGTGCCAGCAGTTCAGCTGAGACGCGGAGCTCCTACGAGCAGTACTTC. The encoded protein is CASSSAETRSSYEQYF.

This clone was detected many times. The chain combines TRBV5-8 with TRBJ2-1; a weak D match, TRBD1 (6 bases). The CDR3 is 17 residues long. V lost 0 bases and J lost 3, with 16 bases in between. CDR1 is SGHTS and CDR2 is YDEGEE in the germline V gene. The CDR3 spells CASSLEQGRILYNEQFF. CDR3 sequence (DNA): TGTGCCAGCAGCTTGGAACAGGGAAGGATCCTCTACAATGAGCAGTTCTTC. The variable domain in full, with the rest retrieved from reference TRBV5-8 and TRBJ2-1, is EAGVTQSPTHLIKTRGQQATLRCSPISGHTSVYWYQQALGLGLQFLLWYDEGEERNRGNFPPRFSGRQFPNYSSELNVNALELEDSALYLCASSLEQGRILYNEQFFGPGTRLTVL.

The chain carries TRBV20-1 and TRBJ2-3, with 12 positions matching TRBD2. The CDR3 spans 14 residues. Germline V gene lookup returns CDR1 DFQATT and CDR2 SNEGSKA (reference sequence). The trim removed 3 bases at V and 4 bases at J, leaving 2 bases unmatched. The CDR3 reads CSASTSGRPDTQYF. Written as DNA, the CDR3 is TGCAGTGCTAGTACTAGCGGGAGGCCAGATACGCAGTATTTT.